The clone carrying this T cell receptor beta chain showed up just once. As yet, its antigen is unknown. These data belong to a study of T cell responses to AZD1222 COVID-19 vaccine. The V gene's germline CDR1 is MNHEY and CDR2 SVGEGT. The CDR3 loop spans 18 amino acids. V lost 0 bases to trimming and J lost 0 bases, with 16 bases between them. Measured with immunoSEQ multiplex PCR; TCRdb has only the in-frame clones, and not every one. The sample yields some 96,000 clones, 88% seen once. Regarding the study as a whole: Baseline testing showed seropositivity in only a handful of AZD1222 recipients. Unmutated variant regions reportedly attract nearly half of all spike-specific TCRs. Donors were largely white British and mainly female; clonal diversity was possibly underestimated.

The V call is TRBV6-2 or TRBV6-3, the J call TRBJ2-3, with D maybe TRBD2 (5 bases). Sequencing used peripheral blood, obtained on day 0 of AZD1222 vaccination. The source is an adult in good health. The CDR3 protein is CASSYSSGVGSSTDTQYF. For the CDR3, the DNA is TGTGCCAGCAGTTACTCGAGCGGTGTCGGATCTAGCACAGATACGCAGTATTTT.